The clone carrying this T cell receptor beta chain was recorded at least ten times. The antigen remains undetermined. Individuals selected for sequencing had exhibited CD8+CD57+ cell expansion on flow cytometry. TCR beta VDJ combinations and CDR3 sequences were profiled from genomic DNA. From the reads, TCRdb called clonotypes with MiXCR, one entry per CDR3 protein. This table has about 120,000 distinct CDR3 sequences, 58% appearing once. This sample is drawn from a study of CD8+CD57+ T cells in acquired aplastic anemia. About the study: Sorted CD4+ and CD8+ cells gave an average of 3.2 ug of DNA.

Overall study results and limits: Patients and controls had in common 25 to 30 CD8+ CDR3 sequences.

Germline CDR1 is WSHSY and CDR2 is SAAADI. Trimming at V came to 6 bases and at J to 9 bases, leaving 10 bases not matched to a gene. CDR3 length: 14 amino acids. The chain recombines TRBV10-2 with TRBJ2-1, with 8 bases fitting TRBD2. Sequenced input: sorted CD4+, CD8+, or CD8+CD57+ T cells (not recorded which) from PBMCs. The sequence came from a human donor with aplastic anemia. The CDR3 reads CASSPGLGEAEQFF. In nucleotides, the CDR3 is TGCGCCAGCAGCCCGGGACTAGGAGAGGCTGAGCAGTTCTTC.